Below, 17 T cell receptor beta chains from the same sample are listed, as sequenced in a study of T cell repertoires in cytomegalovirus infection. Antigens for these TCRs are unknown. TCRdb analysed the reads with MiXCR anew, one entry per CDR3 protein. The sample gives some 940,000 distinct CDR3 sequences, around a third of which show up once; around an eighth is in the top ten. The input for sequencing was cultured CD8+ T cells from PBMCs, taken from culture after CMV antigen stimulation. The source is a human donor in good health (CMV status not recorded). Some clones in this sample may be carry-over from other donors' samples.

As concerns this clonotype: The junction and the germline gene differ at one end; a read error may be behind it. The chain recombines TRBV7-6 with TRBJ2-5; D gene ambiguous. Germline CDR1 SGHVS, CDR2 FNYEAQ. This CDR3 comprises 16 residues. The CDR3 DNA sequence: TGTGCCAACAGCCCGTCTAGGCACCCAATAAAAGAGACCCAGTACTTC. Protein sequence: CANSPSRHPIKETQYF. Together with reference TRBV7-6 and TRBJ2-5, the CDR3 gives the full variable domain: GAGVSQSPRYKVTKRGQDVALRCDPISGHVSLYWYRQALGQGPEFLTYFNYEAQQDKSGLPNDRFSAERPEGSISTLTIQRTEQRDSAMYRCANSPSRHPIKETQYFGPGTRLLVL.

The rearrangement joins TRBV6-5 to TRBJ1-6; D uncertain. Per the germline V gene, CDR1 is MNHEY and CDR2 is SVGAGI. V gave up 8 bases and J gave up 0 bases, with 11 bases separating them. CDR3 size: 15 residues. The CDR3 DNA sequence: TGTGCCAGCCGGAGGAAGAGCTCCTATAATTCACCCCTCCACTTT. Translated: CASRRKSSYNSPLHF.

The chain joins TRBV27 to TRBJ1-4; D is undetermined. From germline, CDR1 is MNHEY and CDR2 SMNVEV (reference sequence). V lost 6 bases and J 5 bases, leaving 16 bases between the germline ends. There are 15 residues in the CDR3. The CDR3 region is CASSTEPQENEKLFF. DNA for the CDR3: TGTGCCAGCAGCACCGAGCCCCAGGAAAATGAAAAACTGTTTTTT.

V usage is TRBV6-8 and J usage is TRBJ2-2; D possibly corresponds to TRBD1 (6 bases). From germline, CDR1 is MNHGY and CDR2 SAAAGT. The CDR3 totals 19 residues. Trimming stripped 0 bases from V and 1 base from J, with 18 bases between. The CDR3 spells CASSYSLLGAIRNTGELFF. DNA for the CDR3: TGTGCCAGCAGTTACTCGCTATTGGGGGCAATAAGGAACACCGGGGAGCTGTTTTTT.

This clonotype was seen just once. The rearrangement uses TRBV15 and TRBJ2-5; D might be TRBD1 (6 bases). V lost 0 bases and J 2 bases, leaving 10 bases between the germline ends. CDR1 is LNHNV and CDR2 is YYDKDF in the germline V gene (reference sequence). CDR3 length equals 15 residues. As DNA, the CDR3 is TGTGCCACCAGCAGAGACCCGGGACAACAAGAGACCCAGTACTTC. Residues: CATSRDPGQQETQYF.

The rearrangement joins TRBV27 to TRBJ1-5; 9 nucleotides line up with TRBD1. The CDR3 consists of 16 residues. After removal of 4 bases from V and 4 bases from J, the junction contained 8 bases not matched to a gene. CDR1 and CDR2 (germline): MNHEY, SMNVEV (reference sequence). CDR3 sequence: CASSSPSTGGNQPQHF. CDR3 nucleotide sequence: TGTGCCAGCAGTTCCCCGTCGACAGGGGGGAATCAGCCCCAGCATTTT.

V usage is TRBV19 and J usage is TRBJ1-5, with a tentative D call TRBD1 (5 bases). Germline CDR1 and CDR2: LNHDA and SQIVND (reference sequence). The CDR3 extends over 15 amino acids. The V and J ends lost 6 bases and 2 bases respectively, with 14 bases between them. The DNA for the CDR3 is TGTGCCAGTAGGGTCTCGAGGGACGGCAATCAGCCCCAGCATTTT. Protein product: CASRVSRDGNQPQHF.

This clonotype was found many times. The rearrangement uses TRBV7-6 and TRBJ2-7; D possibly uses TRBD1 or TRBD2 (5 bases each). From germline, CDR1 is SGHVS and CDR2 FNYEAQ. V shed 3 bases and J shed 3 bases, with 9 bases lying between them. The CDR3 consists of 13 residues. This CDR3 is CASSLGVGYEQYV. The CDR3 nucleotides read TGTGCCAGCAGCTTGGGGGTCGGCTACGAGCAGTACGTC.

In this sample, this clonotype turned up a few times. The gene calls are TRBV7-9 and TRBJ2-5, with 8 bases fitting TRBD1. The CDR3 spans 16 residues. Per the germline V gene, CDR1 is SEHNR and CDR2 is FQNEAQ (reference sequence). Trimming took 2 bases from V and 5 from J; bases not matched to a gene: 10. The CDR3 nucleotides read TGTGCCAGCAGCTTAAGTCGGCTGAGACAGGGGGAGACCCAGTACTTC. It translates to CASSLSRLRQGETQYF.

This clonotype appeared a few times. J is TRBJ2-1 and V is TRBV6-5; D may match TRBD1 or TRBD2 (5 bases each). CDR1 is MNHEY, CDR2 SVGAGI, per germline. V lost 9 bases, J lost 15 bases, and 15 bases lay in between. This CDR3 region has 10 residues. CDR3 sequence: CASPGPTGFF. In DNA, the CDR3 is TGTGCCAGTCCGGGACCAACGGGGTTCTTC.

The chain has TRBV14 and TRBJ2-2; D possibly corresponds to TRBD2 (6 bases). The CDR3 length is 15 residues. Germline V gene lookup returns CDR1 SGHDN and CDR2 FVKESK. V was clipped by 2 bases and J by 4 bases, with 11 bases between them. CDR3 region: CASSQRELVTGELFF. The CDR3 DNA follows: TGTGCCAGCAGCCAACGGGAGCTCGTCACCGGGGAGCTGTTTTTT.

Worth noting for this clonotype: This may stem from a read error, because a much larger clone lies one nucleotide away. The chain employs TRBV27 and TRBJ1-1; D is possibly TRBD1 (5 bases). Trimming cost V 8 bases and J 3 bases, with 16 bases left between them. Per germline, CDR1 MNHEY and CDR2 SMNVEV (reference sequence). This CDR3 has 14 residues. In nucleotides, the CDR3 is TGTGCCAGCCCCAGGGACGATGGTGACACTGAAGCTTTCTTT. This translates into CASPRDDGDTEAFF.

In its sample, this clonotype was seen a few times. The chain couples TRBV3-1 to TRBJ1-6, with unresolved D. Germline CDR1 LGHDT, CDR2 YNNKEL (reference sequence). The CDR3 covers 14 residues. V gave up 0 bases and J gave up 9 bases, with 9 bases separating them. The CDR3, as DNA: TGTGCCAGCAGCCAAGATTTCACTACTTCACCCCTCCACTTT. It encodes CASSQDFTTSPLHF.

This clonotype came up many times. V gene TRBV4-2 combines with J gene TRBJ2-7; 7 bases are a match to TRBD2. The CDR3 spans 18 residues. V was clipped by 2 bases and J by 5 bases; unmatched bases: 18. Per germline, CDR1 LGHNA and CDR2 YNFKEQ. CDR3 bases: TGTGCCAGCAGCCAATGTGATCGCGGGACTACGGCATTCCACGAGCAGTACGTC. It encodes CASSQCDRGTTAFHEQYV.

This clonotype has only a few counts. This chain connects TRBV7-6 to TRBJ2-3, with D perhaps assigned TRBD1 or TRBD2 (6 bases each). Per germline, CDR1 SGHVS and CDR2 FNYEAQ. This CDR3 has 15 residues. V was shortened by 1 base and J by 5 bases, with 13 bases between the two germline ends. The CDR3 is CASSLVGGAKDTQYF. The CDR3 coding sequence is TGTGCCAGCAGCTTAGTCGGGGGCGCGAAAGATACGCAGTATTTT.

The chain combines TRBV5-4 with TRBJ2-7; weak D call: TRBD2 (6 bases). Germline CDR1 and CDR2: SGHNT and YYREEE (reference sequence). Trimming shortened V by 5 bases and J by 6 bases, and 18 bases separated the two germline ends. This CDR3 has 14 amino acids. The CDR3 DNA reads TGTGCCAGCAGTTCGGACCTGGGAGGCCTCGAGCAGTACTTC. Its translation: CASSSDLGGLEQYF.

This clonotype was recorded a few times. The CDR3 protein is CASSLLTGQRIYEQYF. The CDR3 DNA reads as TGTGCCAGCAGTCTACTGACCGGACAGCGGATCTACGAGCAGTACTTC. The rearrangement uses TRBV28 and TRBJ2-7, with D perhaps matching TRBD1 (6 bases). Germline V gives CDR1 MDHEN, CDR2 SYDVKM. The CDR3 totals 16 residues. Trimming shortened V by 5 bases and J by 3 bases, and 20 bases separated the two germline ends.